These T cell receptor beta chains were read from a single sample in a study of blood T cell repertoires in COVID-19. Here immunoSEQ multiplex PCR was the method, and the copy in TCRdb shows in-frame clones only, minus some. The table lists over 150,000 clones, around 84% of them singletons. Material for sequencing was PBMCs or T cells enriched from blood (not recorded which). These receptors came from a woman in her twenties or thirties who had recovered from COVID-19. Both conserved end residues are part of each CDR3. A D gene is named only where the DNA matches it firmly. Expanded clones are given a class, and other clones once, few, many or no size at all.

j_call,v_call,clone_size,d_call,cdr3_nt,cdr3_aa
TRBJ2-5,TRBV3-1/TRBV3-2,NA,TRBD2,TGTGCCAGCAGCGAGCGGGACTACCAAGAGACCCAGTACTTC,CASSERDYQETQYF
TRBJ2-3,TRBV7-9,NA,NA,TGTGCCAGCAGCCCCCGGACAGTCAACCGCACAGATACGCAGTATTTT,CASSPRTVNRTDTQYF
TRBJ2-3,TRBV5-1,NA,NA,TGCGCCAGCAGCTCGGGAGCTACCCCGGATACGCAGTATTTT,CASSSGATPDTQYF
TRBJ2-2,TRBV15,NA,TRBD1,TGTGCCACCAGCAGAGTTCGACAGGGCACCGGGGAGCTGTTTTTT,CATSRVRQGTGELFF
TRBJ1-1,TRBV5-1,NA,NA,TGCGCCAGCAGCGGAAACAGTGAAGCTTTCTTT,CASSGNSEAFF
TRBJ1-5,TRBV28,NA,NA,TGTGCCAGCAGCCCTACATGGCAGGGCAATCAGCCCCAGCATTTT,CASSPTWQGNQPQHF
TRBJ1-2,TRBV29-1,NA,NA,TGCAGCGTTGAGCGACTCTCTCATGGCTACACCTTC,CSVERLSHGYTF
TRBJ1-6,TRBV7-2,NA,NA,TGTGCCAGCAGCTTAGGTCGGACTCTCGATAATTCACCCCTCCACTTT,CASSLGRTLDNSPLHF
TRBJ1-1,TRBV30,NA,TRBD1,TGTGCCTGGAGTGTAGACAGGGGCGCTGAAGCTTTCTTT,CAWSVDRGAEAFF
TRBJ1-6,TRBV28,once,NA,TGTGCCAGCAGTGGCGCCGGGACACCTCCTATGGGGTGGGGGTTTATCTTT,CASSGAGTPPMGWGFIF
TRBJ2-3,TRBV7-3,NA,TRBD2,TGTGCCAGCAGCCCGACTAGCGGGAGCCTATCTGGAGATACGCAGTATTTT,CASSPTSGSLSGDTQYF
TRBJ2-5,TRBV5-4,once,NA,TGTGCCAGCAGCTTGGCGGAGACCCAGTACTTC,CASSLAETQYF
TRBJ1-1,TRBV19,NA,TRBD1,TGTGCCAGTAGTGTGACAGGGGGCAGGCGGACTGAAGCTTTCTTT,CASSVTGGRRTEAFF
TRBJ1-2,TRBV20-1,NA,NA,TGCAGTCCCCTCCAGGTCTATGGCTACACCTTC,CSPLQVYGYTF
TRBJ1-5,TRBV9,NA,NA,TGTGCCAGCAGCGTAGCTAACGATCAGCCCCAGCATTTT,CASSVANDQPQHF
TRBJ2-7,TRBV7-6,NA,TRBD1,TGTGCCAGCAGCTTAGGGACAGGTTACGCGCAGTACTTC,CASSLGTGYAQYF
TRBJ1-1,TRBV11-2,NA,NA,TGTGCCAGCAGCTTAGTCAATCAGGGAAGGGAAACTGAAGCTTTCTTT,CASSLVNQGRETEAFF
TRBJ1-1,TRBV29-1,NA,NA,TGCAGCGTCATAACAGGAGTCGGCGAAGCTTTCTTT,CSVITGVGEAFF
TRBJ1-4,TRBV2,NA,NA,TGTGCCAGCAGTGTGGGGAGGGCTGAAAAACTGTTTTTT,CASSVGRAEKLFF
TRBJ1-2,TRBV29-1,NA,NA,TGCAGCGTTGTCATACGGGGGTTTGGCTACACCTTC,CSVVIRGFGYTF